Listed here is a single T cell receptor beta chain. Its antigen is unidentified. The data stem from a study of Graves' ophthalmopathy and Graves' hyperthyroidism. Under 3 months in duration, the ophthalmopathy in affected donors had moderate-to-severe activity, CAS ≥3 and NOSPECS ≥4. Physicians reached a diagnosis by relying on clinical symptoms, serum thyroxine, TRAb, thyroid ultrasound and orbital computed tomography. Findings of the study overall: The majority of expanded thyroid clonotypes above 0.001 frequency also occurred in blood.

Researchers took RNA transcripts and amplified TCR beta CDR3 regions from them. HTBI primers served in a first-round RT-PCR, which a second-round multiplex PCR followed. Via MiXCR, TCRdb re-called the multiplex PCR reads, giving one row per CDR3 protein. This table holds about 210,000 distinct CDR3 sequences, around 30% found once. This TCR came from a man aged 50 to 60 with Graves' ophthalmopathy. Specimen: peripheral blood.

This CDR3 reads CASSQGPPRPHEQYF. The CDR3 DNA is TGTGCCAGCAGCCAGGGACCCCCGCGGCCCCACGAGCAGTACTTC. The rearrangement links TRBV12-3 or TRBV12-4 to TRBJ2-7, with D perhaps matching TRBD1 or TRBD2 (5 bases each). Deletions cut 6 bases from V and 5 bases from J, with 20 bases between. There are 15 residues in the CDR3.